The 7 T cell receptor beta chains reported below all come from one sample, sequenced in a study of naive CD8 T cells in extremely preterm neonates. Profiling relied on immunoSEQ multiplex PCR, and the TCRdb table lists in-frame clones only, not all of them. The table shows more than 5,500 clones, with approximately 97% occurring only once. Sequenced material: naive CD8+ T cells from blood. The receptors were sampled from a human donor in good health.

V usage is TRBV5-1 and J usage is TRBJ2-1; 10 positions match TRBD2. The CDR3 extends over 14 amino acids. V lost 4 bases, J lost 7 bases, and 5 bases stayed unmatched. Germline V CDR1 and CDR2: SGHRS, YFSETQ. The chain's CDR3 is CASSPSGGGNEQFF. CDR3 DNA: TGCGCCAGCAGCCCCAGCGGGGGGGGGAATGAGCAGTTCTTC.

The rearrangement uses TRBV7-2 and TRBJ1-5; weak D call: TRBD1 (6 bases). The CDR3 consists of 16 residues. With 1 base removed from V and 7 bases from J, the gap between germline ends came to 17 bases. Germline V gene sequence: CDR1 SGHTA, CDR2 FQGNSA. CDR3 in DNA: TGTGCCAGCAGCTTAGGAGACAGGCCCTCAGGGCAGCCCCAGCATTTT. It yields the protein CASSLGDRPSGQPQHF.

The DNA for the CDR3 is TGTGCCAGCTCGCTAGACAGGGTCCGTGAAAAACTGTTTTTT. It codes for CASSLDRVREKLFF. The chain combines TRBV18 with TRBJ1-4, with TRBD1 identical over 7 bases. The CDR3 is 14 residues long. The ends lost 6 bases at V and 7 bases at J; junction bases unmatched: 8. Germline assignment: CDR1 KGHSH and CDR2 LQKENI.

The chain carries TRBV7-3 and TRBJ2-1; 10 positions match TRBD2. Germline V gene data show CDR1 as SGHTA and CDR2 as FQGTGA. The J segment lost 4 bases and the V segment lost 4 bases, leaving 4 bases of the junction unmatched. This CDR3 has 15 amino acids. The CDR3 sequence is CASSSSGGGYNEQFF. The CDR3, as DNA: TGTGCCAGCAGCTCAAGCGGGGGGGGGTACAATGAGCAGTTCTTC.

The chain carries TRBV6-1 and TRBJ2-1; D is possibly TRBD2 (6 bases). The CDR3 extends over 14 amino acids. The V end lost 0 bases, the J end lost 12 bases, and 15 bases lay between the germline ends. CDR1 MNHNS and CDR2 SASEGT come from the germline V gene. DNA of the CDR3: TGTGCCAGCAGTGAAGCCTTAAGGCGGGAATGGCAGTTCTTC. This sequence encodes CASSEALRREWQFF.

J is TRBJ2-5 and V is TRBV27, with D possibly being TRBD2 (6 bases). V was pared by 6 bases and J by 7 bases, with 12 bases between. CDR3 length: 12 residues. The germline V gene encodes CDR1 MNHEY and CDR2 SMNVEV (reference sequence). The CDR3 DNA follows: TGTGCCAGCAGCGGTAGCGGAGGGACCCAGTACTTC. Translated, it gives CASSGSGGTQYF.

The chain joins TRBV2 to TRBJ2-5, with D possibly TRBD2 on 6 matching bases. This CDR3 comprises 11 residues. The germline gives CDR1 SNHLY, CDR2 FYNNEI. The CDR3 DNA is TGTGCTGGGGGGTACCAAGAGACCCAGTACTTC. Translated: CAGGYQETQYF.